This paragraph covers one T cell receptor (beta chain) sequence. Its specificity is not known. Time point specified: late sampling 161 to 241 days after vaccination in a few convalescent patients. Treatment denoted: approximately 11-day PBMC culture with coronavirus spike peptide pools or control peptides (ViraFEST assay). This record belongs to a study of vaccination and CD4 T cells after COVID-19. As for the study in general: Post-COVID draws followed diagnosis by a median roughly 100 days (range 35 to 161). Blood was drawn a median about 75 days post second dose, range 14 to 241. Stimuli were overlapping spike peptide pools of SARS-CoV-2 and three common cold coronaviruses (HCoV-NL63, HCoV-OC43, HCoV-229E).

Cultured CD4+ T cell DNA was sequenced using the Oncomine TCR Beta short-read assay. In TCRdb, the PCR reads were re-called with MiXCR into one record per CDR3 protein. The sample lists nearly 25,000 distinct CDR3 sequences; 30% were seen once. General observations from the study: A median approximately 86% of convalescent patients' SARS-CoV-2-reactive clones emerged only after vaccination.

This receptor was obtained from a human donor who had recovered from COVID-19. The source material was CD4+ T cells from blood, cultured in vitro, sampled about 7 months after SARS-CoV-2 vaccination.

The CDR3 reads CASRQGYDGYTF. CDR3 nucleotides: TGTGCCAGTAGACAGGGGTATGATGGCTACACCTTC. V is TRBV19 and J is TRBJ1-2; 7 nucleotides agree with TRBD1. Per the germline V gene, CDR1 is LNHDA and CDR2 is SQIVND (reference sequence). With 6 bases clipped from V and 6 bases from J, the junction kept 4 bases outside the gene matches. This CDR3 is 12 amino acids long.